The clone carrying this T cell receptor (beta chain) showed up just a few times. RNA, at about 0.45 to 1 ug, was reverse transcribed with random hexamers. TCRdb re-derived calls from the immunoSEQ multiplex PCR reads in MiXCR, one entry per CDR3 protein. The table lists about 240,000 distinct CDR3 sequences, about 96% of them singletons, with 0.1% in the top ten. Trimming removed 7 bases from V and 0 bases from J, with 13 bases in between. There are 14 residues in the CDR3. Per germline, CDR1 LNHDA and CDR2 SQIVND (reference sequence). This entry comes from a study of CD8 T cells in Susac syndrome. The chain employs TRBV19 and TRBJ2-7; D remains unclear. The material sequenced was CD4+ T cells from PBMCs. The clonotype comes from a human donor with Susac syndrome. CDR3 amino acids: CASTPRGSSYEQYF. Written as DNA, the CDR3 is TGTGCCAGTACCCCCCGCGGCAGCTCCTACGAGCAGTACTTC.